These T cell receptor beta chains were read from a single sample in a study of blood T cell repertoires in COVID-19. The assay was immunoSEQ multiplex PCR, and TCRdb's table has in-frame clones only and misses some. The table records about 470,000 clones, about 90% of them present only once. Sequences were obtained from PBMCs or T cells enriched from blood (not recorded which). Source of these receptors: a woman aged 18-29 years who had recovered from COVID-19. CDR3s include the opening cysteine and the closing phenylalanine or tryptophan. D genes are given only for firm matches. Some rows mark clone size as missing; the rest say once, few, many or name a class of expanded clone.

d_call: TRBD1; v_call: TRBV19; clone_size: .; j_call: TRBJ2-5; cdr3_aa: CASRSRWTGVVETQYF; cdr3_nt: TGTGCCAGTAGGAGTAGATGGACAGGGGTAGTGGAGACCCAGTACTTC
d_call: TRBD1; v_call: TRBV30; clone_size: .; j_call: TRBJ1-5; cdr3_aa: CAWGQGVNQPQHF; cdr3_nt: TGTGCCTGGGGACAGGGCGTTAATCAGCCCCAGCATTTT
d_call: TRBD2; v_call: TRBV7-8; clone_size: .; j_call: TRBJ2-4; cdr3_aa: CASSLGVGGMAKNIQYF; cdr3_nt: TGTGCCAGCAGCTTAGGGGTCGGGGGGATGGCCAAAAACATTCAGTACTTC
d_call: .; v_call: TRBV7-3; clone_size: .; j_call: TRBJ2-1; cdr3_aa: CASSLMRTKVNEQFF; cdr3_nt: TGTGCCAGCAGCTTAATGCGGACAAAAGTGAATGAGCAGTTCTTC
d_call: TRBD1; v_call: TRBV6-5; clone_size: .; j_call: TRBJ2-1; cdr3_aa: CASGGTGTYNEQFF; cdr3_nt: TGTGCCAGCGGGGGGACAGGGACGTACAATGAGCAGTTCTTC
d_call: TRBD2; v_call: TRBV7-8; clone_size: .; j_call: TRBJ2-7; cdr3_aa: CASSSARVGGYYEQYF; cdr3_nt: TGTGCCAGCAGCTCCGCAAGAGTCGGGGGGTACTACGAGCAGTACTTC
d_call: TRBD1; v_call: TRBV5-5; clone_size: few; j_call: TRBJ1-1; cdr3_aa: CASSFTGDTEAFF; cdr3_nt: TGTGCCAGCAGCTTCACAGGGGACACTGAAGCTTTCTTT
d_call: TRBD2; v_call: TRBV9; clone_size: .; j_call: TRBJ2-1; cdr3_aa: CASSVDMGGSGGRSSYNEQFF; cdr3_nt: TGTGCCAGCAGCGTGGACATGGGTGGTAGCGGGGGGCGAAGCTCCTACAATGAGCAGTTCTTC
d_call: .; v_call: TRBV7-9; clone_size: .; j_call: TRBJ2-7; cdr3_aa: CASSFSPGREQYF; cdr3_nt: TGTGCCAGCAGCTTTTCGCCAGGGCGCGAGCAGTACTTC
d_call: TRBD1; v_call: TRBV5-6; clone_size: .; j_call: TRBJ1-1; cdr3_aa: CASSQGAGSEAFF; cdr3_nt: TGTGCCAGCAGCCAGGGGGCAGGGTCTGAAGCTTTCTTT
d_call: TRBD1; v_call: TRBV18; clone_size: .; j_call: TRBJ1-2; cdr3_aa: CASSFGTAYGYTF; cdr3_nt: TGTGCCAGCTCCTTCGGGACAGCTTATGGCTACACCTTC
d_call: .; v_call: TRBV28; clone_size: .; j_call: TRBJ2-5; cdr3_aa: CASHGNWGVRVETQYF; cdr3_nt: TGTGCCAGCCACGGCAATTGGGGGGTGCGGGTGGAGACCCAGTACTTC
d_call: TRBD1; v_call: TRBV9; clone_size: .; j_call: TRBJ2-2; cdr3_aa: CASSLQTGLTGELFF; cdr3_nt: TGTGCCAGCAGCCTTCAGACAGGGCTCACCGGGGAGCTGTTTTTT
d_call: .; v_call: TRBV5-4; clone_size: .; j_call: TRBJ2-7; cdr3_aa: CASSLGQGGPPTF; cdr3_nt: TGTGCCAGCAGCTTGGGGCAGGGCGGACCGCCTACTTTC
d_call: TRBD1; v_call: TRBV10-3; clone_size: .; j_call: TRBJ1-5; cdr3_aa: CAISESAGSRTGRYNQPQHF; cdr3_nt: TGTGCCATCAGTGAGTCGGCGGGGAGTAGGACAGGGAGGTACAATCAGCCCCAGCATTTT
d_call: TRBD2; v_call: TRBV27; clone_size: .; j_call: TRBJ2-7; cdr3_aa: CASRRTREGYEQYF; cdr3_nt: TGTGCCAGCAGGAGGACTAGGGAGGGCTACGAGCAGTACTTC
d_call: .; v_call: TRBV25-1; clone_size: .; j_call: TRBJ2-5; cdr3_aa: CASGGIRETQYF; cdr3_nt: TGTGCCAGCGGGGGGATCCGGGAGACCCAGTACTTC
d_call: .; v_call: TRBV11-3; clone_size: once; j_call: TRBJ1-6; cdr3_aa: CASSLVGGRPYNSPLHF; cdr3_nt: TGTGCCAGCAGCTTAGTCGGTGGGCGCCCCTATAATTCACCCCTCCACTTT
d_call: TRBD2; v_call: TRBV2; clone_size: .; j_call: TRBJ2-7; cdr3_aa: CASRGLAGVYEQYF; cdr3_nt: TGTGCCAGCAGGGGACTAGCGGGGGTCTACGAGCAGTACTTC
d_call: TRBD1; v_call: TRBV10-1; clone_size: .; j_call: TRBJ1-4; cdr3_aa: CASTHKALAQGTGGSEKLFF; cdr3_nt: TGCGCCAGCACCCATAAAGCACTTGCCCAAGGGACAGGGGGCAGTGAAAAACTGTTTTTT
d_call: .; v_call: TRBV7-2; clone_size: .; j_call: TRBJ2-7; cdr3_aa: CASSLSGGSSYEQYF; cdr3_nt: TGTGCCAGCAGCTTATCTGGGGGGAGCTCCTACGAGCAGTACTTC
d_call: .; v_call: TRBV5-4; clone_size: .; j_call: TRBJ1-6; cdr3_aa: CASSWANGEDNSPLHF; cdr3_nt: TGTGCCAGCAGCTGGGCGAATGGGGAGGATAATTCACCCCTCCACTTT
d_call: .; v_call: TRBV5-1; clone_size: .; j_call: TRBJ1-2; cdr3_aa: CASSLAFEGEGYGYTF; cdr3_nt: TGCGCCAGCAGCTTGGCATTTGAGGGCGAAGGCTATGGCTACACCTTC
d_call: .; v_call: TRBV3-1/TRBV3-2; clone_size: .; j_call: TRBJ1-4; cdr3_aa: CASSQHLRWGELNEKLFF; cdr3_nt: TGTGCCAGCAGCCAACATTTGCGTTGGGGGGAATTAAATGAAAAACTGTTTTTT
d_call: TRBD2; v_call: TRBV5-4; clone_size: .; j_call: TRBJ2-7; cdr3_aa: CASSPGLAGEYEQYF; cdr3_nt: TGTGCCAGCAGCCCCGGACTAGCGGGGGAATACGAGCAGTACTTC
d_call: .; v_call: TRBV9; clone_size: .; j_call: TRBJ2-7; cdr3_aa: CASSPQSQSYEQYF; cdr3_nt: TGTGCCAGCAGCCCCCAATCGCAGTCCTACGAGCAGTACTTC
d_call: TRBD1; v_call: TRBV7-2; clone_size: .; j_call: TRBJ1-2; cdr3_aa: CASSPRTGEDYGYTF; cdr3_nt: TGTGCCAGCAGCCCTCGGACAGGGGAGGACTATGGCTACACCTTC
d_call: .; v_call: TRBV7-9; clone_size: .; j_call: TRBJ1-2; cdr3_aa: CASSLGEGNYGYTF; cdr3_nt: TGTGCCAGCAGCTTAGGGGAGGGGAACTATGGCTACACCTTC
d_call: .; v_call: TRBV6-5; clone_size: .; j_call: TRBJ1-5; cdr3_aa: CASSYEFFSQPQHF; cdr3_nt: TGTGCCAGCAGTTACGAGTTCTTTAGTCAGCCCCAGCATTTT
d_call: TRBD2; v_call: TRBV7-6; clone_size: .; j_call: TRBJ2-1; cdr3_aa: CASSFDSGTSQQFF; cdr3_nt: TGTGCCAGCAGCTTCGACTCCGGGACTAGCCAGCAGTTCTTC
d_call: TRBD1; v_call: TRBV13; clone_size: .; j_call: TRBJ1-2; cdr3_aa: CASSPGTDEALHGYTF; cdr3_nt: TGTGCCAGCAGCCCCGGGACAGATGAGGCTCTTCATGGCTACACCTTC
d_call: .; v_call: TRBV9; clone_size: .; j_call: TRBJ2-1; cdr3_aa: CASSVNRAPGNEQFF; cdr3_nt: TGTGCCAGCAGCGTTAACAGGGCCCCTGGGAATGAGCAGTTCTTC
d_call: .; v_call: TRBV3-1/TRBV3-2; clone_size: .; j_call: TRBJ2-3; cdr3_aa: CASSQDLRADTQYF; cdr3_nt: TGTGCCAGCAGCCAAGATCTGAGGGCAGATACGCAGTATTTT
d_call: TRBD1; v_call: TRBV5-8; clone_size: .; j_call: TRBJ2-5; cdr3_aa: CASSLFDRGQETQYF; cdr3_nt: TGTGCCAGCAGCTTGTTCGACAGGGGACAAGAGACCCAGTACTTC
d_call: TRBD1; v_call: TRBV6-5; clone_size: .; j_call: TRBJ1-6; cdr3_aa: CASSAGQGNNSPLHF; cdr3_nt: TGTGCCAGCAGCGCGGGACAGGGGAATAATTCACCCCTCCACTTT
d_call: TRBD2; v_call: TRBV19; clone_size: .; j_call: TRBJ2-1; cdr3_aa: CASSIRTSGGAVDEQFF; cdr3_nt: TGTGCCAGTAGTATTCGGACTAGCGGGGGGGCCGTGGATGAGCAGTTCTTC
d_call: .; v_call: TRBV24-1; clone_size: .; j_call: TRBJ2-1; cdr3_aa: CATSEAGSLYNEQFF; cdr3_nt: TGTGCCACCAGTGAGGCGGGGTCTCTATACAATGAGCAGTTCTTC
d_call: .; v_call: TRBV5-1; clone_size: once; j_call: TRBJ1-2; cdr3_aa: CASSLAGSDPDGYTF; cdr3_nt: TGCGCCAGCAGCTTGGCAGGTAGCGATCCCGATGGCTACACCTTC
d_call: TRBD2; v_call: TRBV19; clone_size: .; j_call: TRBJ2-1; cdr3_aa: CASVTSGGNEQFF; cdr3_nt: TGTGCCAGTGTGACTAGCGGGGGCAATGAGCAGTTCTTC
d_call: .; v_call: TRBV6-5; clone_size: .; j_call: TRBJ1-3; cdr3_aa: CASIERGAGNTIYF; cdr3_nt: TGTGCCAGCATCGAACGGGGGGCTGGAAACACCATATATTTT
d_call: .; v_call: TRBV4-1; clone_size: .; j_call: TRBJ1-2; cdr3_aa: CASSLNRVVYGYTF; cdr3_nt: TGCGCCAGCAGCCTAAACAGGGTAGTCTATGGCTACACCTTC
d_call: .; v_call: TRBV10-3; clone_size: .; j_call: TRBJ1-2; cdr3_aa: CAISTDGESGYTF; cdr3_nt: TGTGCCATCAGTACCGACGGAGAGAGCGGCTACACCTTC
d_call: TRBD2; v_call: TRBV5-4; clone_size: .; j_call: TRBJ2-5; cdr3_aa: CASSYWGGETQYF; cdr3_nt: TGTGCCAGCAGCTATTGGGGAGGGGAGACCCAGTACTTC
d_call: .; v_call: TRBV5-6; clone_size: few; j_call: TRBJ1-2; cdr3_aa: CASTADDRVGGYTF; cdr3_nt: TGTGCCAGCACCGCCGACGACAGAGTTGGGGGCTACACCTTC
d_call: .; v_call: TRBV19; clone_size: .; j_call: TRBJ2-1; cdr3_aa: CASIKQGIDNEQFF; cdr3_nt: TGTGCCAGTATTAAACAGGGTATTGACAATGAGCAGTTCTTC
d_call: TRBD2; v_call: TRBV4-2; clone_size: .; j_call: TRBJ2-5; cdr3_aa: CASRRKYNGGSQETQYF; cdr3_nt: TGTGCCAGCAGGCGTAAGTACAACGGGGGGTCACAAGAGACCCAGTACTTC
d_call: TRBD1; v_call: TRBV12-3/TRBV12-4; clone_size: few; j_call: TRBJ1-1; cdr3_aa: CASSFSQGETFF; cdr3_nt: TGTGCCAGCAGTTTTTCACAGGGGGAAACTTTCTTT
d_call: .; v_call: TRBV10-2; clone_size: .; j_call: TRBJ1-1; cdr3_aa: CASSDVEEGTEAFF; cdr3_nt: TGCGCCAGCAGTGACGTCGAAGAGGGCACTGAAGCTTTCTTT
d_call: TRBD1; v_call: TRBV5-4; clone_size: .; j_call: TRBJ1-1; cdr3_aa: CASSSDRANTEAFF; cdr3_nt: TGTGCCAGCAGCTCTGACAGGGCCAACACTGAAGCTTTCTTT
d_call: .; v_call: TRBV5-1; clone_size: .; j_call: TRBJ2-7; cdr3_aa: CASSSDILYEQYF; cdr3_nt: TGCGCCAGCAGCTCCGACATTCTCTACGAGCAGTACTTC